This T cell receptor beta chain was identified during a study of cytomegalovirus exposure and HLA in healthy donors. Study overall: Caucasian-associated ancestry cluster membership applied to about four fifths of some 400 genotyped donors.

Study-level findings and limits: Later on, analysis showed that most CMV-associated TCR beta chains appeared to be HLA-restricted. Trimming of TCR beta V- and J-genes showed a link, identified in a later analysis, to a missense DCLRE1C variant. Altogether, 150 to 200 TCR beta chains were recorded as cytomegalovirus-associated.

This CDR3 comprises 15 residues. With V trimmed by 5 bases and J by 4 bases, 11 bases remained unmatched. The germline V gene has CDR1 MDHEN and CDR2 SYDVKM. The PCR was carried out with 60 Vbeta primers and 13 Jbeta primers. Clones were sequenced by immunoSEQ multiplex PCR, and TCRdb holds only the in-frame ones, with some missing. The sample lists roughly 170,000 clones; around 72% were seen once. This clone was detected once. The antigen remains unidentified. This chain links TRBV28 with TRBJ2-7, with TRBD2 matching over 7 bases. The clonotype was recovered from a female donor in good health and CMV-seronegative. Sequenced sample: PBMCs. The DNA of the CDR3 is TGTGCCAGCAGTCCCGGGGTAGCGGGCTATTACGAGCAGTACTTC. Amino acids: CASSPGVAGYYEQYF.